These T cell receptor beta chains were read from a single sample in a study of blood T cell repertoires in COVID-19. Generated by immunoSEQ multiplex PCR, the TCRdb table keeps only in-frame clones and is missing some. The sample has hundreds of thousands of clones, 88% seen once. The sequenced sample was PBMCs or T cells enriched from blood (not recorded which). These TCRs come from a woman between 50 and 59 years old who had recovered from COVID-19. CDR3s include the opening cysteine and the closing phenylalanine or tryptophan. Each record gives: V gene, D gene, clone size, J gene, CDR3 protein, CDR3 DNA. A D gene is named only where the DNA matches it firmly. Part of the rows lack a size; the others show once, few, many or a class for expanded clones.

TRBV6-5	.	.	TRBJ1-6	CASSESRGNSPLHF	TGTGCCAGCAGCGAGAGCAGGGGTAATTCACCCCTCCACTTT
TRBV2	TRBD2	.	TRBJ2-3	CASSREGTDTQYF	TGTGCCAGCAGTCGGGAGGGCACAGATACGCAGTATTTT
TRBV9	.	.	TRBJ1-6	CASSVTGISNSPLHF	TGTGCCAGCAGCGTTACAGGGATCTCAAATTCACCCCTCCACTTT
TRBV3-1/TRBV3-2	TRBD1	.	TRBJ2-7	CASSHRTGAGDEQYF	TGTGCCAGCAGCCACAGGACAGGCGCCGGGGACGAGCAGTACTTC
TRBV11-2	.	.	TRBJ2-5	CASSFAETQYF	TGTGCCAGCAGCTTCGCGGAGACCCAGTACTTC
TRBV28	.	.	TRBJ1-5	CASSLPPGSSNQPQHF	TGTGCCAGCAGTTTACCCCCAGGCAGCAGCAATCAGCCCCAGCATTTT
TRBV4-3	TRBD2	.	TRBJ2-3	CASSDIAGGPGSSTDTQYF	TGCGCCAGCAGCGATATAGCGGGAGGGCCGGGGTCTAGCACAGATACGCAGTATTTT
TRBV27	TRBD2	once	TRBJ2-1	CASGNTGLAGPSYNEQFF	TGTGCCAGCGGAAATACTGGACTAGCGGGACCATCCTACAATGAGCAGTTCTTC
TRBV18	.	.	TRBJ1-1	CASSPGGRGTEAFF	TGTGCCAGCTCACCGGGCGGGAGGGGCACTGAAGCTTTCTTT
TRBV7-2	.	.	TRBJ1-1	CASSFGGAYAEAFF	TGTGCCAGCAGCTTCGGCGGGGCGTACGCTGAAGCTTTCTTT
TRBV11-2	TRBD1	.	TRBJ2-3	CASSATGTGGGTDTQYF	TGTGCCAGCAGCGCCACCGGGACAGGGGGCGGCACAGATACGCAGTATTTT
TRBV7-8	.	few	TRBJ1-1	CASSPRVNTEAFF	TGTGCCAGCAGCCCGCGGGTGAACACTGAAGCTTTCTTT
TRBV7-7	TRBD2	few	TRBJ2-6	CASSPPGGAGANVLTF	TGTGCTAGCAGCCCACCGGGGGGGGCTGGGGCCAACGTCCTGACTTTC
TRBV7-2	TRBD1	few	TRBJ1-2	CASSLVGQGQGGYTF	TGTGCCAGCAGCTTAGTAGGACAGGGCCAGGGGGGCTACACCTTC
TRBV5-1	.	.	TRBJ2-5	CASSLGQGSLQETQYF	TGCGCCAGCAGCCTGGGGCAGGGTTCGCTCCAAGAGACCCAGTACTTC
TRBV28	.	.	TRBJ1-4	CASRTTGVEKLFF	TGTGCCAGCCGGACGACAGGCGTTGAAAAACTGTTTTTT
TRBV7-9	.	once	TRBJ1-5	CASSLGSSLGQQPQHF	TGTGCCAGCAGCTTAGGCTCGAGTTTGGGGCAGCAGCCCCAGCATTTT
TRBV5-4	TRBD1	.	TRBJ2-3	CASSLAGGGDTQYF	TGTGCCAGCAGCTTGGCAGGGGGCGGAGATACGCAGTATTTT
TRBV6-5	.	.	TRBJ2-7	CASSSEGLGSYEQYF	TGTGCCAGCAGTTCGGAGGGACTCGGCTCCTACGAGCAGTACTTC
TRBV7-9	TRBD2	.	TRBJ2-5	CASSSGGETQYF	TGTGCCAGCAGCTCGGGGGGAGAGACCCAGTACTTC
TRBV5-1	.	.	TRBJ2-1	CASSLTRDEQFF	TGCGCCAGCAGCCTTACGCGGGATGAGCAGTTCTTC
TRBV4-2	.	.	TRBJ1-2	CASSQRRAGDYGYTF	TGTGCCAGCAGCCAACGTAGGGCAGGGGACTATGGCTACACCTTC
TRBV20-1	.	.	TRBJ2-7	CSATTAYEQYF	TGCAGTGCTACTACCGCCTACGAGCAGTACTTC
TRBV11-3	TRBD2	.	TRBJ2-1	CASSSRTSYNEQFF	TGTGCCAGCAGCTCAAGGACTAGCTACAATGAGCAGTTCTTC
TRBV6-2/TRBV6-3	TRBD1	once	TRBJ1-1	CASSYDGTGLEAFF	TGTGCCAGCAGTTACGATGGGACAGGGCTTGAAGCTTTCTTT
TRBV2	.	.	TRBJ2-7	CASSSTTNTYEQYF	TGTGCCAGCAGTTCCACGACAAATACCTACGAGCAGTACTTC
TRBV28	.	.	TRBJ1-2	CASSQTRGTRGYGYTF	TGTGCCAGCAGTCAAACCCGAGGGACAAGGGGCTATGGCTACACCTTC
TRBV27	TRBD2	.	TRBJ2-2	CASGMISGSASTGELFF	TGTGCCAGCGGTATGATTAGCGGGAGTGCGAGCACCGGGGAGCTGTTTTTT
TRBV20-1	.	.	TRBJ1-4	CSADWNEKLFF	TGCAGTGCGGACTGGAATGAAAAACTGTTTTTT
TRBV30	.	.	TRBJ1-4	CAWSATGLFGEKLFF	TGTGCCTGGAGTGCCACAGGGTTATTCGGTGAAAAACTGTTTTTT
TRBV2	TRBD1	.	TRBJ1-2	CASSEGQAYGYTF	TGTGCCAGCAGCGAGGGACAGGCCTATGGCTACACCTTC
TRBV24-1	TRBD1	.	TRBJ2-3	CATSDLQDGTGGVYF	TGTGCCACCAGTGATTTGCAAGACGGGACAGGGGGGGTGTATTTT
TRBV6-2/TRBV6-3	.	.	TRBJ2-7	CASSTSTRSYEQYF	.
TRBV29-1	TRBD1	.	TRBJ1-1	CSVEGTGRGAFF	TGCAGCGTTGAAGGGACAGGCCGTGGGGCTTTCTTT
TRBV18	.	.	TRBJ1-6	CASSPGSSYNSPLHF	TGTGCCAGCTCACCGGGCAGCTCCTATAATTCACCCCTCCACTTT
TRBV7-2	.	once	TRBJ1-3	CASSLVSTPSEGNTIYF	TGTGCCAGCAGCTTAGTATCGACACCAAGTGAAGGAAACACCATATATTTT
TRBV7-9	TRBD1	.	TRBJ1-1	CASSTQGLEAFF	TGTGCCAGCAGCACACAGGGGCTTGAAGCTTTCTTT
TRBV7-2	TRBD2	.	TRBJ2-1	CASGRGGSYNEQFF	TGTGCCAGCGGACGGGGGGGGTCCTACAATGAGCAGTTCTTC
TRBV19	TRBD1	few	TRBJ1-1	CASCRVTGSNTEAFF	TGTGCCAGTTGTAGAGTGACAGGGAGTAACACTGAAGCTTTCTTT
TRBV28	.	.	TRBJ1-1	CASIRGGGGTEAFF	TGTGCCAGCATCCGAGGGGGGGGTGGCACTGAAGCTTTCTTT
TRBV24-1	TRBD2	.	TRBJ2-1	CATSDSLAGTYNEQFF	TGTGCCACCAGTGATTCACTAGCGGGGACCTACAATGAGCAGTTCTTC